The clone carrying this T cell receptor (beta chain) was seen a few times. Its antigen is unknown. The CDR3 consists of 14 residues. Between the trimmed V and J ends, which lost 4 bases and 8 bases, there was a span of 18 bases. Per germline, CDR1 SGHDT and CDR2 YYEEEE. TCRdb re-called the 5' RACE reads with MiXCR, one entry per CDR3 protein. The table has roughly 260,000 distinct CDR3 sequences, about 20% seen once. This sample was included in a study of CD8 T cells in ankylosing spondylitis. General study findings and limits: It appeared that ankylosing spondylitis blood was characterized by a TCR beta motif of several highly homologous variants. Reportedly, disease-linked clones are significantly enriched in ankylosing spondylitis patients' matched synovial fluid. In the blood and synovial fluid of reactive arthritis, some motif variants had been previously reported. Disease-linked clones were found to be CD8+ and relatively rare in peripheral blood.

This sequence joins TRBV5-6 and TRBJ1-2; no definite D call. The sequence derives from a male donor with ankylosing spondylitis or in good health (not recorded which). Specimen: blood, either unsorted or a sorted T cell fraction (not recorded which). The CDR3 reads CASSVLLTVGGYTF. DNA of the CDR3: TGTGCCAGCAGCGTACTTCTTACCGTGGGGGGCTACACCTTC.